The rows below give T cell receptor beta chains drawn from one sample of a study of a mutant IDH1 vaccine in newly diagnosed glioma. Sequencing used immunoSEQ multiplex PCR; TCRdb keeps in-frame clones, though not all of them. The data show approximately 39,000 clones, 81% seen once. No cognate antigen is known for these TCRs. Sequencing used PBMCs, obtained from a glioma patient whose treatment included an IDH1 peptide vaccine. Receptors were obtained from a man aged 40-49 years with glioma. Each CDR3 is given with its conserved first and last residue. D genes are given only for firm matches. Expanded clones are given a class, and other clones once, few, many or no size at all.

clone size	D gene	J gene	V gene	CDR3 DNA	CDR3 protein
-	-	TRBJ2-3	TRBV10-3	TGTGCCATCAGCCCCGCAGGGGGGGCAGCAGATACGCAGTATTTT	CAISPAGGAADTQYF
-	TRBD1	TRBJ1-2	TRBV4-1	TGCGCCAGCAGCCAAAAACGGGACAGCCACCTCAACTATGGCTACACCTTC	CASSQKRDSHLNYGYTF
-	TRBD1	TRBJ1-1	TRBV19	TGTGCCAGTAGTACTACGGGACAGGGGTTGACTGAAGCTTTCTTT	CASSTTGQGLTEAFF
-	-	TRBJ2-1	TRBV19	TGTGCCAGTAGTATGGGCCGGTTATACAATGAGCAGTTCTTC	CASSMGRLYNEQFF
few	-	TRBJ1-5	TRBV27	TGTGCCAGCAGTGGCCGGGCAGGCGGCAATCAGCCCCAGCATTTT	CASSGRAGGNQPQHF
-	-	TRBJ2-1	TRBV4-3	TGCGCCAGCAGCCAAGTCGGCCCAGGGCAGGATGAGCAGTTCTTC	CASSQVGPGQDEQFF
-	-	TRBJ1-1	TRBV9	TGTGCCAGCAGCGTAGGAGGCAGGTTGAACACTGAAGCTTTCTTT	CASSVGGRLNTEAFF
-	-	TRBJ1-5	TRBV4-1	TGCGCCAGCGAGGGAGAACAGGGCGAATATCAGCCCCAGCATTTT	CASEGEQGEYQPQHF
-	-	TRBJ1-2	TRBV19	TGTGCCAGTAGTAGGGGCTCTAACTATGGCTACACCTTC	CASSRGSNYGYTF
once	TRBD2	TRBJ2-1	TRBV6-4	TGTGCCAGCAGCCCACGGGGGGGGGACTACAATGAGCAGTTCTTC	CASSPRGGDYNEQFF
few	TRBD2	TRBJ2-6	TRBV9	TGTGCCAGCAGCCAGCGTTCTTGGAGCGGGGTCTCTGGGGCCAACGTCCTGACTTTC	CASSQRSWSGVSGANVLTF
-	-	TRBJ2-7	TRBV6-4	TGTGCCAGCATCCTGAAAGTCGATCCGGGCTACGAGCAGTACTTC	CASILKVDPGYEQYF
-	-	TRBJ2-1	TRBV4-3	TGCGCCAGCAGCCAAGATAGAGGACTATACAATGAGCAGTTCTTC	CASSQDRGLYNEQFF
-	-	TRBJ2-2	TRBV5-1	TGCGCCAGCAGCTTGGCCGACAGATACACCGGGGAGCTGTTTTTT	CASSLADRYTGELFF
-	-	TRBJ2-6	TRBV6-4	TGTGCCAGCAGCCCCGGGTCATCCATATCTGGGGCCAACGTCCTGACTTTC	CASSPGSSISGANVLTF
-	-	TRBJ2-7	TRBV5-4	TGTGCCAGCAGCTTGAGTGGTTACGAGCAGTACTTC	CASSLSGYEQYF
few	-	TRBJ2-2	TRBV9	TGTGCCAGCAGCCTATACATGGCCGGGGAGCTGTTTTTT	CASSLYMAGELFF